This paragraph covers one T cell receptor (beta chain) sequence. Antigen unknown. The trim removed 6 bases at V and 7 bases at J, leaving 9 bases unmatched. The CDR3 is 14 amino acids. Per the germline V gene, CDR1 is SEHNR and CDR2 is FQNEAQ (reference sequence). This sample is part of a study of beta chain features in type 1 diabetes. Study-level findings and limits: TCRB CDR3s were moderately but significantly shorter in Type 1 diabetes patients in all four CD4+ subsets.

Isolated RNA was reverse transcribed in full, so expressed TCRB transcripts were sequenced. Clones were sequenced by immunoSEQ multiplex PCR, and TCRdb holds only the in-frame ones, with some missing. The sample lists about 120,000 clones, over 15% occurring once. The receptor was isolated from a young man with type 1 diabetes. The J gene is TRBJ1-1, the V gene TRBV7-9; 9 nucleotides agree with TRBD1. The sequenced sample consisted of central memory CD4+ T cells from blood. The CDR3 sequence: CASSPGQGIIEAFF. The CDR3 bases are TGTGCCAGCAGTCCGGGACAGGGTATCATTGAAGCTTTCTTT.